Listed below are T cell receptor beta chains from one sample, sequenced in a study of T cells expressing NK-cell markers. TCRdb reprocessed the 5' RACE reads and reports one entry per CDR3 protein, with no DNA. This listing includes 550,000 to 600,000 distinct CDR3 sequences. The sequenced sample consisted of blood T cells: a sorted CD56 or NKG2C T cell subset, CD4+ or CD8+ T cells, or bulk PBMC T cells (not recorded which). These TCRs come from a young man in good health. Each CDR3 is given with its conserved first and last residue. Each record gives: V gene, J gene, CDR3 protein.

TRBV2	TRBJ2-1	CASSGFGGNEQFF
TRBV20-1	TRBJ2-5	CSARDPLAGPQETQYF
TRBV7-2	TRBJ2-2	CASSPLGNSANTGELFF
TRBV7-3	TRBJ2-1	CASSPFGSGRNHEQFF
TRBV20-1	TRBJ1-5	CSARIWTGGENQPQHF
TRBV28	TRBJ2-4	CASSLMGAKNIQYF
TRBV12-5	TRBJ1-1	CASGLLHGGVKTEAFF
TRBV5-5	TRBJ1-6	CASSQKDHLNSPLHF
TRBV12-3/TRBV12-4	TRBJ1-2	CASSPGTGGGYGYTF
TRBV10-2	TRBJ2-2	CASRRGPGELFF
TRBV6-5	TRBJ2-7	CASSYSDGSPYEQYF
TRBV6-5	TRBJ2-7	CASSSAGTTGYEQYF
TRBV5-1	TRBJ1-3	CASSLAGRGNTIYF
TRBV27	TRBJ2-7	CASSFRYRGRNSYEQYF
TRBV18	TRBJ1-6	CASSSSRDSPLHF
TRBV6-2/TRBV6-3	TRBJ2-7	CASSYSPSSYEQYF
TRBV29-1	TRBJ2-7	CSVWSAASSYEQYF
TRBV2	TRBJ2-3	CASSEGRGHQSDTQYF
TRBV5-1	TRBJ2-7	CASSFIGVGNEQYF
TRBV11-1	TRBJ1-2	CASSFAGSYGYTF
TRBV11-2	TRBJ2-1	CASSLGRLGGEQFF
TRBV15	TRBJ2-1	CATSRVVRGVEQFF